This T cell receptor (beta chain) comes out of a study of CD4 T cells in relation to SARS-CoV-2 and coronaviruses. Study background: Two subjects were Hispanic; patients were roughly 8 males and a handful of females. Findings of the study overall: Crossreactive clones expanded significantly less to SARS-CoV-2 than monoreactive clones. Crossreactivity was assessed only for spike protein, not other viral proteins.

Assay: immunoSEQ multiplex PCR; the TCRdb copy retains only in-frame clones and omits some. The repertoire holds some 45,000 clones, with roughly 87% as singletons. The CDR3 loop spans 16 amino acids. Per the germline V gene, CDR1 is SGHRS and CDR2 is YFSETQ. V lost 4 bases, J lost 0 bases, and 4 bases stayed unmatched. Sorted naive or memory CD4+ cells met CEF peptides for over eight days. The count of this clone is one. Its antigen is still unknown. This receptor was identified in an adult with COVID-19. This chain connects TRBV5-1 to TRBJ2-2, with 9 bases that match TRBD2. Sequenced input: naive CD4+ T cells from PBMCs, cultured in vitro. Subset indicated: naive CD4+ T cells isolated by negative enrichment. The CDR3 region is CASSRSGSANTGELFF. The CDR3 coding sequence is TGCGCCAGCAGCCGTAGCGGGAGTGCGAACACCGGGGAGCTGTTTTTT.